Listed here is a single T cell receptor beta chain. The antigen remains undetermined. The record originates from a study of tumor and adjacent non-tumor tissue in lung cancer. For the study at large: Stage I to III disease affected about ten men and roughly 5 women aged about 31 to 76. On average, productive TCRbeta reads reached 4 million to 4.5 million per sample. Study outcomes and limitations: Normal lung showed higher cumulative top 100 clone frequency than tumor. TCR diversity was significantly greater in tumor than normal lung tissue.

The CDR3 runs to 13 residues. RNA was extracted from bulk tissue without any cell sorting. A modified ARM-PCR protocol with three rounds of nested PCR amplified TCRbeta. One entry per CDR3 protein results from TCRdb running MiXCR on the multiplex PCR reads. This table has roughly 81,000 distinct CDR3 sequences, approximately 71% appearing once. V and J are TRBV12-3 or TRBV12-4 and TRBJ2-7; D gene unclear. The sample consisted of lung tumor tissue. The TCR comes from a woman in her 70s with non-small cell lung cancer. For the CDR3, the DNA is TGTGTCCGCAGCGTCAGTCCCTCCTACGAGCAGTACTTC. Residues: CVRSVSPSYEQYF.